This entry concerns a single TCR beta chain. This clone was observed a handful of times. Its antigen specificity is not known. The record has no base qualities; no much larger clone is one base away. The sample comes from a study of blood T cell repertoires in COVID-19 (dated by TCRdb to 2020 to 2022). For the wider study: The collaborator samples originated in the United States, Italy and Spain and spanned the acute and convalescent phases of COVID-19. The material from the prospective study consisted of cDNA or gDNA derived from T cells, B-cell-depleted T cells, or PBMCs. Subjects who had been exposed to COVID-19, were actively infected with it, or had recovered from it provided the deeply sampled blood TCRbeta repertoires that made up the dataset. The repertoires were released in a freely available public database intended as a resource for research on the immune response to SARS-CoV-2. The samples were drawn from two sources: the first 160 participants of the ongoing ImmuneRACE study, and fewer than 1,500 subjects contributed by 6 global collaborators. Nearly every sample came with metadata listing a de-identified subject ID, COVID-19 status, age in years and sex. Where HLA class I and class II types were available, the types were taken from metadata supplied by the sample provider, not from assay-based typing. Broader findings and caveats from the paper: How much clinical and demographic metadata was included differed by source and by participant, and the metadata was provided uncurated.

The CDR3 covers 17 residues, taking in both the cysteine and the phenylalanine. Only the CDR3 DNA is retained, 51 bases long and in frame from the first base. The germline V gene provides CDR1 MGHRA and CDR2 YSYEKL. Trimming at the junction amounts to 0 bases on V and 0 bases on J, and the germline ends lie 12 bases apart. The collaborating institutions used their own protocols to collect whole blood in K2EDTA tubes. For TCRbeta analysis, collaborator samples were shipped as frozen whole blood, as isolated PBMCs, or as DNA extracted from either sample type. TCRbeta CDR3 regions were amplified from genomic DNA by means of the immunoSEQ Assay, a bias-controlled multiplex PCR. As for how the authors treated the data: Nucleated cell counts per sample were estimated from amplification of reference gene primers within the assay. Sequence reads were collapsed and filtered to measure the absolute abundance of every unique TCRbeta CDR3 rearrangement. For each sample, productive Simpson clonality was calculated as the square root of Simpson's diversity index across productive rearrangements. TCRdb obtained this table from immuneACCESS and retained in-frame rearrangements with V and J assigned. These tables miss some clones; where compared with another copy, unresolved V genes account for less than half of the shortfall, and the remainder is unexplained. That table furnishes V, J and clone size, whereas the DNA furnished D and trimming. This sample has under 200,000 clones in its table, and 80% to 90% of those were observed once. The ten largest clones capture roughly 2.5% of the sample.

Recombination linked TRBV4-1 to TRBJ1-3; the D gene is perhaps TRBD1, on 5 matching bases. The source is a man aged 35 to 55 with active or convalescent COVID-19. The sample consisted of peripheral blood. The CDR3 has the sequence CASSQDPRAHSGNTIYF. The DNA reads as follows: TGCGCCAGCAGCCAAGATCCCAGGGCCCACTCTGGAAACACCATATATTTT.